This T cell receptor (beta chain) was found in a study of blood T cell repertoires in COVID-19. Looking at the study overall: Donors in the United States, Italy and Spain gave samples during acute or convalescent COVID-19. In each case, the material was cDNA or gDNA derived from T cells, B-cell-depleted T cells, or PBMCs.

The protocol was immunoSEQ multiplex PCR, while the TCRdb copy is restricted to in-frame clones and leaves out a portion. The sample carries approximately 98,000 clones, approximately 81% recorded once. The germline V and J ends were trimmed by 5 bases and 7 bases, with 14 bases remaining between them. This CDR3 is built from 13 residues. Germline V lookup: CDR1 WSHSY, CDR2 SAAADI. The origin of this receptor is a man in his sixties with acute or convalescent COVID-19. Sequenced sample: peripheral blood. This chain uses TRBV10-2 with TRBJ2-5; possible D gene TRBD1, 6 bases. CDR3 amino acids: CASSSDRLGTQYF. The CDR3 DNA follows: TGCGCCAGCAGTTCCGACAGGTTGGGGACCCAGTACTTC.